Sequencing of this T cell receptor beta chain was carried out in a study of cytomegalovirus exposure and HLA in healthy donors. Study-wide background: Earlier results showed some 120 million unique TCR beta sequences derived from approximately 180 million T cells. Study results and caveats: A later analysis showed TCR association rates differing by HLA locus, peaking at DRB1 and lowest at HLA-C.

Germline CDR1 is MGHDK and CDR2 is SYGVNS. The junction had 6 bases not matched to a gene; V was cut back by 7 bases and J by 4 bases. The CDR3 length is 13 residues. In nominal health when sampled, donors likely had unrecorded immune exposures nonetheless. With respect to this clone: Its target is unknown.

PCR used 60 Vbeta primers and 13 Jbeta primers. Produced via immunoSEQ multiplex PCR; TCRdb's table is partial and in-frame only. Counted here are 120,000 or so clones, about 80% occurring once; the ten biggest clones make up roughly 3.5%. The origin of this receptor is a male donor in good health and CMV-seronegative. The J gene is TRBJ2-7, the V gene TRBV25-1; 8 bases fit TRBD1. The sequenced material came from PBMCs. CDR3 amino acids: CASTGTGPYEQYF. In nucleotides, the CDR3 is TGTGCCAGCACCGGGACAGGCCCATACGAGCAGTACTTC.